The rows below give T cell receptor beta chains drawn from one sample of a study of cytomegalovirus exposure and HLA in healthy donors. Sequencing was performed with immunoSEQ multiplex PCR; in TCRdb, only in-frame clones are kept and a portion is missing. The sample carries more than 150,000 clones, roughly 88% recorded once. The sequenced sample was PBMCs. These receptors came from a man younger than 35 in good health and CMV-seropositive. The conserved cysteine and the conserved F or W are not part of the CDR3 here. Only some rows state a clone size, as once, few, many or a class for expanded clones.

j_call clone_size v_call cdr3_aa
TRBJ2-2 - TRBV11-3 ASSLGQGDTGELF
TRBJ2-7 - TRBV19 ASNRRDRPAYEQY
TRBJ1-4 - TRBV11-1 ASSFGQGSEKLF
TRBJ2-2 - TRBV18 ASSPQLGTGNTGELF
TRBJ2-7 - TRBV5-4 ASSFELEQY
TRBJ1-4 - TRBV6-1 ASKRGSGNEKLF
TRBJ2-3 - TRBV2 ASSDGQGGTDTQY
TRBJ2-2 - TRBV27 ASSLAGSTGELF
TRBJ1-2 - TRBV19 ASTTDYGYT
TRBJ2-3 - TRBV27 ASSLDPGGQGPDTQY
TRBJ2-2 - TRBV27 ASRIGQGALTGELF
TRBJ2-7 once TRBV15 ATSTGSYEQH
TRBJ1-1 medium-sized TRBV6-4 ASSEGTGGTEAF
TRBJ1-2 - TRBV2 ASRGDRYGYT
TRBJ2-1 - TRBV7-2 ASRTLAGGWNEQF
TRBJ1-5 - TRBV6-6 ASVWGGTYSNQPQH
TRBJ1-1 - TRBV27 ASSFRGAHTEAF